Listed below are T cell receptor beta chains from one sample, sequenced in a study of T-cell memory formation after mild COVID-19. MiXCR, run by TCRdb on the 5' RACE reads, gives a single entry per CDR3 protein. The table has 250,000 or so distinct CDR3 sequences, approximately 19% seen once; the top ten hold 20% to 25%. The specimen sequenced was PBMCs or a T cell subset sorted from them (not recorded which). The receptor source for this set is a man aged 18 to 35 who had mild COVID-19 (a few samples of this study predate the infection). Cell type and time point are not known. Each CDR3 is given with its conserved first and last residue. The D gene is left open where the match is weak. Only part of the rows carry a size: once, few, many, or a class if the clone is expanded.

cdr3_nt cdr3_aa j_call v_call clone_size d_call
TGTGCCAGCAGCCCATGGACAGGGTTTCATGGCTACACCTTC CASSPWTGFHGYTF TRBJ1-2 TRBV7-9 NA TRBD1
TGTGCCAGCATTGACTGGCCGAACACCGGGGAGCTGTTTTTT CASIDWPNTGELFF TRBJ2-2 TRBV6-2/TRBV6-3 few NA
TGCAGTGCTCCCGCCCCGGGGGTAGAGACCCAGTACTTC CSAPAPGVETQYF TRBJ2-5 TRBV20-1 few NA
TGCAGTGCTAGCGATGCCAGGGGATCCGGAGATACGCAGTATTTT CSASDARGSGDTQYF TRBJ2-3 TRBV20-1 NA NA
TGTGCCAGCAGTTACTCGACAGGGTCAGGCGAGCAGTACTTC CASSYSTGSGEQYF TRBJ2-7 TRBV6-5 few TRBD1
TGTGCCAGCAGCTGGGACAGCTATAATCAGCCCCAGCATTTT CASSWDSYNQPQHF TRBJ1-5 TRBV7-2 NA TRBD1
TGTGCCAGCTCACTCCCGGTAAGGCGGCAGGAGACCCAGTACTTC CASSLPVRRQETQYF TRBJ2-5 TRBV18 NA NA
TGCGCCAGCAGCCAGTCCGTCCCCCGGAGGTCCGGGGAGCTGTTTTTT CASSQSVPRRSGELFF TRBJ2-2 TRBV4-1 few NA
TGCAGTGCTAGGGGGCCACGGGCTGGGGCCAACGTCCTGACTTTC CSARGPRAGANVLTF TRBJ2-6 TRBV20-1 NA NA
TGCAGTGCTCGCGAGACTGGGAGTCTAGAGGGCTACACCTTC CSARETGSLEGYTF TRBJ1-2 TRBV20-1 few NA
TGTGCCAGCAGTTTCTCACGGCAAGGGCCCCAGCATTTT CASSFSRQGPQHF TRBJ1-5 TRBV27 NA NA
TGTGCCATCAGTGCAGCGGGGCCTCGAGCTTTCTTT CAISAAGPRAFF TRBJ1-1 TRBV10-3 NA NA
TGTGCCAGCAGCTTAGTGGTGGGGGCCATCACAGATACGCAGTATTTT CASSLVVGAITDTQYF TRBJ2-3 TRBV7-2 NA NA
TGTGCCAGCAGCCCCAGACAGAAGGAAGTAGCTTTCTTT CASSPRQKEVAFF TRBJ1-1 TRBV9 few NA
TGCGCCAGCAGCCAAGAAATGAGGGGGACCACAGATACGCAGTATTTT CASSQEMRGTTDTQYF TRBJ2-3 TRBV4-1 NA NA
TGTGCCAGCAGCTTAGTGGCAGGGGGCGGTGGGACCCAGTACTTC CASSLVAGGGGTQYF TRBJ2-5 TRBV11-2 NA TRBD1